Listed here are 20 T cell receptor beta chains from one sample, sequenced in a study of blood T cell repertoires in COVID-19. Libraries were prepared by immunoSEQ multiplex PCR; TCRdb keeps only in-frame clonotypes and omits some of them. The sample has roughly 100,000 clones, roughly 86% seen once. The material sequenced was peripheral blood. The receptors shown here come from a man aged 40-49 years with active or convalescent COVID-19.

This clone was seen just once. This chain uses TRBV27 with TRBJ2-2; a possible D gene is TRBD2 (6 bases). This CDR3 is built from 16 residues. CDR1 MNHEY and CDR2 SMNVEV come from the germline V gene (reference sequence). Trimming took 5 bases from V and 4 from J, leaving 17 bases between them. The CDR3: CASSGSSAGSTGELFF. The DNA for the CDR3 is TGTGCCAGCAGTGGGTCAAGCGCGGGATCCACCGGGGAGCTGTTTTTT.

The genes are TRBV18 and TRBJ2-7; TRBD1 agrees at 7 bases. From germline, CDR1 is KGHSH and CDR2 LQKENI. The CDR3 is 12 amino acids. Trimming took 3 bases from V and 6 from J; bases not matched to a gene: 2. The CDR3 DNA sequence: TGTGCCAGCTCACCTGGGACAGTCGAGCAGTACTTC. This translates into CASSPGTVEQYF.

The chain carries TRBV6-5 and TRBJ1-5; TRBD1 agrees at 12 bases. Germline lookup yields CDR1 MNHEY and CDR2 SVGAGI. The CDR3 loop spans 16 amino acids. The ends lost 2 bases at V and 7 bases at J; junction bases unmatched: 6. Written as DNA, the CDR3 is TGTGCCAGCAGTTACGTGGGACAGGGGGCCGGCCAGCCCCAGCATTTT. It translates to CASSYVGQGAGQPQHF.

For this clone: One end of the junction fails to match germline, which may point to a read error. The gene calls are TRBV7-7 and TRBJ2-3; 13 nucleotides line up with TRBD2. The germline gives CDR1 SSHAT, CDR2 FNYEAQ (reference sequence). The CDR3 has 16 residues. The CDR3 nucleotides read TGTGCTAGCAGCTTGGGGACTAGCGGGGGCACAGATACGCAGTATTTT. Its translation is CASSLGTSGGTDTQYF. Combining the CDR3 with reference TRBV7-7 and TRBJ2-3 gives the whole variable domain GAGVSQSPRYKVTKRGQDVTLRCDPISSHATLYWYQQALGQGPEFLTYFNYEAQPDKSGLPSDRFSAERPEGSISTLTIQRTEQRDSAMYRCASSLGTSGGTDTQYFGPGTRLTVL.

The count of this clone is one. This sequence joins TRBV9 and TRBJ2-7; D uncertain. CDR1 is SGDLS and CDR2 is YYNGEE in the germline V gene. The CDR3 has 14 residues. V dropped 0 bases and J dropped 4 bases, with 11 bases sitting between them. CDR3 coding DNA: TGTGCCAGCAGCGTAGGCCCGGAGATATACGAGCAGTACTTC. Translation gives CASSVGPEIYEQYF.

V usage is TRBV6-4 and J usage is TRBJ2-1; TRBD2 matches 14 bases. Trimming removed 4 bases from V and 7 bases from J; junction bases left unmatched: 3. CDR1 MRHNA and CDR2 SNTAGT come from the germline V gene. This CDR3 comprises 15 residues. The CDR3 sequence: CASSVGLAGDNEQFF. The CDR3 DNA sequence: TGTGCCAGCAGTGTGGGACTAGCGGGGGATAATGAGCAGTTCTTC.

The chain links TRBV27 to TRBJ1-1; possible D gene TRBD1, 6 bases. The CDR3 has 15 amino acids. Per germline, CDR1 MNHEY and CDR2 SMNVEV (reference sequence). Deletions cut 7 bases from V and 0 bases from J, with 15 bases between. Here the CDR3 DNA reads TGTGCCAGCAATTTGGCAGGGGCCTTGAACACTGAAGCTTTCTTT. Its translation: CASNLAGALNTEAFF.

The CDR3 is CASSLFGQGNQPQHF. The DNA of the CDR3 is TGTGCCAGCAGCTTGTTCGGCCAGGGCAATCAGCCCCAGCATTTT. This chain joins TRBV5-5 and TRBJ1-5; D gene unclear. Looked up from germline, CDR1 is SGHKS and CDR2 is YYEKEE (reference sequence). The CDR3 covers 15 residues. Trimming took off 1 base at V and 2 bases at J, with 10 bases between the two ends.

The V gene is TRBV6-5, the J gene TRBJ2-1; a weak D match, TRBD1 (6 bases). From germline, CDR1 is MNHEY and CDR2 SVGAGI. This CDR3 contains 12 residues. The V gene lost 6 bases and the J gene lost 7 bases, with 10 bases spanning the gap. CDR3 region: CASRQGGNEQFF. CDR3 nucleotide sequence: TGTGCCAGCAGACAGGGTGGGAATGAGCAGTTCTTC.

Here the CDR3 reads CASSNPGTGGSPQHF. In nucleotides, the CDR3 is TGTGCCAGCAGTAACCCCGGGACAGGGGGCTCGCCCCAGCATTTT. The chain couples TRBV6-5 to TRBJ1-5, with 12 nucleotides matching TRBD1. Germline V gene data show CDR1 as MNHEY and CDR2 as SVGAGI. The CDR3 runs to 15 residues. The ends lost 5 bases at V and 9 bases at J; junction bases unmatched: 8.

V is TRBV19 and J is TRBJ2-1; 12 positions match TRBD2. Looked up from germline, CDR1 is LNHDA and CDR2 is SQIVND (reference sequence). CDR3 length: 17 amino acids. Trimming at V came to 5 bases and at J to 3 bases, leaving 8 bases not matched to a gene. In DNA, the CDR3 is TGTGCCAGTAGTTCCTCTGGACTAGCGGGGTACTACAATGAGCAGTTCTTC. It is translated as CASSSSGLAGYYNEQFF.

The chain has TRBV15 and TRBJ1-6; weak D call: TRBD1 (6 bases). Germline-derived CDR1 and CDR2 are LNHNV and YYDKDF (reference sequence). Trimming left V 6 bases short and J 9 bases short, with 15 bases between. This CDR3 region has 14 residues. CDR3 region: CATRSQGLRSPLHF. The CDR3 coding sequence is TGTGCCACCAGATCTCAGGGGTTACGTTCACCCCTCCACTTT.

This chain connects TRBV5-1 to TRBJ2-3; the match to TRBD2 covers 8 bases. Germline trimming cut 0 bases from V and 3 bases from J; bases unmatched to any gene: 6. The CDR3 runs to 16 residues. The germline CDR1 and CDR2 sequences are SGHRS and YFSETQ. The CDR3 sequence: CASSLAGGGLTDTQYF. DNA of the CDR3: TGCGCCAGCAGCTTGGCCGGGGGGGGCTTGACAGATACGCAGTATTTT.

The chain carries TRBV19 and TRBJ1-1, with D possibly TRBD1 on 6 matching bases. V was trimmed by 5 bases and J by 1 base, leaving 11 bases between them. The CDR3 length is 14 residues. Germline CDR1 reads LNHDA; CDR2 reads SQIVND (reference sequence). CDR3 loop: CASSLQGPNTEAFF. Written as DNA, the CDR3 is TGTGCCAGTAGTCTCCAGGGGCCGAACACTGAAGCTTTCTTT.

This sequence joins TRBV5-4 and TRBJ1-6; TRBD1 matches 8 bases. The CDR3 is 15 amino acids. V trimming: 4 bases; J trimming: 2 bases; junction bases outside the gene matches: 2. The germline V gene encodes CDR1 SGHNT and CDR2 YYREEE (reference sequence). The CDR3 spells CASSPDRAYNSPLHF. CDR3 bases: TGTGCCAGCAGCCCGGACAGGGCCTATAATTCACCCCTCCACTTT.

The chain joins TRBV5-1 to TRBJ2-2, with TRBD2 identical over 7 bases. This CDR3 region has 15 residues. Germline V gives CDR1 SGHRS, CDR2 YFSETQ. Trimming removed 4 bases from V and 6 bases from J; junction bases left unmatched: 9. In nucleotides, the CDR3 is TGCGCCAGCAGCGTGAGCGGGGTTGGGGCCGGGGAGCTGTTTTTT. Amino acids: CASSVSGVGAGELFF. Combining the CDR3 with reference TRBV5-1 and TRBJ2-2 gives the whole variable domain KAGVTQTPRYLIKTRGQQVTLSCSPISGHRSVSWYQQTPGQGLQFLFEYFSETQRNKGNFPGRFSGRQFSNSRSEMNVSTLELGDSALYLCASSVSGVGAGELFFGEGSRLTVL.

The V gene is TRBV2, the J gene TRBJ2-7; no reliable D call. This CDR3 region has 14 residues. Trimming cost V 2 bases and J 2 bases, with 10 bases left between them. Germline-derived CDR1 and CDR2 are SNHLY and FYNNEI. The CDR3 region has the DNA TGTGCCAGCAGTGAATATTTCGGTCCCTACGAGCAGTACTTC. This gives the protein CASSEYFGPYEQYF.

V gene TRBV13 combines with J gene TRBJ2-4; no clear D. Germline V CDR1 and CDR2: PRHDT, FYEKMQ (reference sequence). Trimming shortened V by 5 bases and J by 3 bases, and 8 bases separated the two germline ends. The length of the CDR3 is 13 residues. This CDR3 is CASSGLGKNIQYF. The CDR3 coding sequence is TGTGCCAGCAGCGGGCTGGGCAAAAACATTCAGTACTTC.

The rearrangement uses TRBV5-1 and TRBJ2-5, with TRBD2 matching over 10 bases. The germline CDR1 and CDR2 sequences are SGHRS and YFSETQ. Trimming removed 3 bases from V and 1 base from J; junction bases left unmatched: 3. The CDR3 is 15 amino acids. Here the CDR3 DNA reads TGCGCCAGCAGCTCCTTAGCGGGGGGCCAAGAGACCCAGTACTTC. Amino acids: CASSSLAGGQETQYF.

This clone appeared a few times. This CDR3 is CASSWDRAGYTF. CDR3 DNA sequence: TGTGCCAGCAGTTGGGACAGGGCTGGCTACACCTTC. The V call is TRBV12-3 or TRBV12-4, the J call TRBJ1-2, with 9 bases that match TRBD1. Trimming took 4 bases from V and 7 from J; bases not matched to a gene: 1. The CDR3 sequence is 12 residues long.